These 8 T cell receptor beta chains share one sample of origin, sequenced in a study of T cell repertoires in cytomegalovirus infection. Antigen specificity for these receptors is unknown. MiXCR was run by TCRdb on the reads, yielding one entry per CDR3 protein. This table has some 110,000 distinct CDR3 sequences, about 9.5% appearing once. Sequencing input: PBMCs, sequenced either directly or after in vitro stimulation (not recorded which). The receptor set was obtained from a human donor in good health (CMV status not recorded). Some clones in this sample may be carry-over from other donors' samples.

The J gene is TRBJ2-1, the V gene TRBV11-3, with 8 bases lining up with TRBD1. The CDR3 is 17 amino acids. With 5 bases clipped from V and 7 bases from J, the junction kept 16 bases outside the gene matches. The germline gives CDR1 SGHNT, CDR2 YENEEA. CDR3 sequence reads: CASSLGGWTGSGNEQFF. The DNA of the CDR3 is TGTGCCAGCAGCCTGGGAGGTTGGACAGGGTCGGGGAATGAGCAGTTCTTC.

This clonotype was seen ten or more times. The DNA for the CDR3 is TGTGCCAGCAGTCTCCGGGACCCCATCGATACGCAGTATTTT. This sequence encodes CASSLRDPIDTQYF. The gene calls are TRBV27 and TRBJ2-3; D could derive from TRBD1 or TRBD2 (5 bases each). V was pared by 5 bases and J by 6 bases, with 15 bases between. The CDR3 runs 14 residues. Germline CDR1 and CDR2: MNHEY and SMNVEV (reference sequence).

This clonotype showed up many times. The J gene is TRBJ2-7, the V gene TRBV18; D gene ambiguous. Germline V gene data show CDR1 as KGHSH and CDR2 as LQKENI. The CDR3 consists of 12 residues. Between the trimmed V and J ends, which lost 3 bases and 6 bases, there was a span of 9 bases. The CDR3 DNA reads as TGTGCCAGCTCACCTAACCATGCCGAGCAGTACTTC. Translating it yields CASSPNHAEQYF.

This clonotype was observed at least ten times. In DNA form, the CDR3 reads TGTGCCAGCAGTGAGCCAGCCTCCACTGAAGCTTTCTTT. Its translation is CASSEPASTEAFF. The chain uses TRBV25-1 and TRBJ1-1, with D uncertain. The length of the CDR3 is 13 residues. Germline V gene data show CDR1 as MGHDK and CDR2 as SYGVNS. The V gene lost 3 bases and the J gene lost 4 bases, with 9 bases spanning the gap.

V usage is TRBV20-1 and J usage is TRBJ2-5; D is perhaps TRBD2 (5 bases). The germline gives CDR1 DFQATT, CDR2 SNEGSKA (reference sequence). The V and J ends lost 0 bases and 5 bases respectively, with 13 bases between them. The CDR3 has 14 residues. Written as DNA, the CDR3 is TGCAGTGCTAGAGATCCTTTCGGGATCGAGACCCAGTACTTC. The encoded protein is CSARDPFGIETQYF.

The chain is built from TRBV20-1 and TRBJ1-5; unclear D gene. From germline, CDR1 is DFQATT and CDR2 SNEGSKA (reference sequence). Trimming removed 0 bases at V and 2 bases at J, with 11 bases between. The CDR3 runs 15 residues. CDR3 sequence: CSAREGMIGNQPQHF. Written as DNA, the CDR3 is TGCAGTGCTAGAGAGGGTATGATCGGCAATCAGCCCCAGCATTTT.

The sample holds a few counts of this clonotype. The chain links TRBV7-2 to TRBJ1-4; D gene unclear. Looked up from germline, CDR1 is SGHTA and CDR2 is FQGNSA. This CDR3 is built from 15 residues. V lost 1 base and J 3 bases, leaving 9 bases between the germline ends. The DNA of the CDR3 is TGTGCCAGCAGCTTAGAGCCACCGCCTAATGAAAAACTGTTTTTT. As protein: CASSLEPPPNEKLFF.

This clonotype was counted between two and nine times. The rearrangement joins TRBV20-1 to TRBJ2-5, with TRBD1 matching 8 bases. Germline V gene data show CDR1 as DFQATT and CDR2 as SNEGSKA (reference sequence). The CDR3 sequence is 15 residues long. V lost 6 bases to trimming and J lost 5 bases; unmatched junction nucleotides: 14. The CDR3 sequence is CSASPWTGLVETQYF. As DNA, the CDR3 is TGCAGTGCCTCTCCGTGGACAGGGTTGGTTGAGACCCAGTACTTC.